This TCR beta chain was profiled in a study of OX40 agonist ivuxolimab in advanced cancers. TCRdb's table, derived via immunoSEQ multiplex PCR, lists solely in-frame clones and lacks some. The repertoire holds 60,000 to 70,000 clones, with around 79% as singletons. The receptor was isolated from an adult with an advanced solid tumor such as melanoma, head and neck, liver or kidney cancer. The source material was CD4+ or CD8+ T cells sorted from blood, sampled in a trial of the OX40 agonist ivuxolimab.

The CDR3 spells CASSFGTTGLGTEAFF. CDR3 DNA sequence: TGTGCCAGCAGTTTTGGGACTACAGGGTTAGGCACTGAAGCTTTCTTT. The chain couples TRBV28 to TRBJ1-1; TRBD1 is a possible D gene (6 bases). The V end was cut by 3 bases, the J end by 4 bases, with 18 bases between. This CDR3 comprises 16 residues. Germline V gene lookup returns CDR1 MDHEN and CDR2 SYDVKM. Drawing the rest from reference TRBV28 and TRBJ1-1, the complete variable domain is DVKVTQSSRYLVKRTGEKVFLECVQDMDHENMFWYRQDPGLGLRLIYFSYDVKMKEKGDIPEGYSVSREKKERFSLILESASTNQTSMYLCASSFGTTGLGTEAFFGQGTRLTVV.